The 30 T cell receptor beta chains below come from one sample, sequenced in a study of blood T cell repertoires in COVID-19. Data came from immunoSEQ multiplex PCR; TCRdb stores just in-frame clones and leaves some out. The data hold about 89,000 clones, with 70% to 90% observed a single time. The source material was peripheral blood. Receptors originate from a man between 60 and 70 years old with acute or convalescent COVID-19.

The CDR3 DNA reads TGTGCCTGGAGGGAAATACAGGGAGTCCAAGAGACCCAGTACTTC. It is translated as CAWREIQGVQETQYF. The chain couples TRBV30 to TRBJ2-5; D is perhaps TRBD1 (6 bases). The CDR3 runs 15 residues. V lost 3 bases, J lost 1 base, and 15 bases lay in between. Germline loops: CDR1 GTSNPN, CDR2 SVGIG (reference sequence).

CDR3 in DNA: TGTGCCAGCAGTTACTCGAATAGAAATCAGCCCCAGCATTTT. It yields the protein CASSYSNRNQPQHF. The gene calls are TRBV6-2 or TRBV6-3 and TRBJ1-5; no clear D gene. Between the trimmed V and J ends, which lost 0 bases and 4 bases, there was a span of 7 bases. Germline V gene data show CDR1 as MNHEY and CDR2 as SVGEGT. This CDR3 contains 14 residues.

This clone was seen a few times. Within the sample, other DNA sequences also encode this same CDR3. The rearrangement joins TRBV7-3 to TRBJ2-3; 10 bases map to TRBD2. The CDR3 is 15 residues long. V shed 5 bases, J shed 5 bases, and the junction held 7 bases outside the gene matches. Germline V gene lookup returns CDR1 SGHTA and CDR2 FQGTGA. CDR3 coding DNA: TGTGCCAGCAGCCGGAGCGGGGGGGCAATAGATACGCAGTATTTT. Protein product: CASSRSGGAIDTQYF.

V and J are TRBV2 and TRBJ2-1, with 13 bases fitting TRBD2. This CDR3 is 15 amino acids long. Germline CDR1 is SNHLY and CDR2 is FYNNEI. Trimming cost V 6 bases and J 7 bases; bases outside gene matches: 6. In DNA form, the CDR3 reads TGTGCCAGCAGACAACTAGCGGGGGGGCCGAATGAGCAGTTCTTC. It yields the protein CASRQLAGGPNEQFF. Using reference TRBV2 and TRBJ2-1 for the parts outside the CDR3, the full variable domain is EPEVTQTPSHQVTQMGQEVILRCVPISNHLYFYWYRQILGQKVEFLVSFYNNEISEKSEIFDDQFSVERPDGSNFTLKIRSTKLEDSAMYFCASRQLAGGPNEQFFGPGTRLTVL.

The V and J genes are TRBV6-6 and TRBJ1-2; D gene unclear. CDR1 is MNHNY, CDR2 SVGAGI, per germline (reference sequence). V shed 1 base and J shed 0 bases, with 9 bases lying between them. The CDR3 extends over 15 amino acids. CDR3 loop: CASSYLSGSNYGYTF. CDR3 DNA: TGTGCCAGCAGTTACTTAAGCGGCTCTAACTATGGCTACACCTTC.

The CDR3, as DNA: TGTGCCAGCAGCGTTAATCTGAATGAGCAGTTCTTC. Its protein product is CASSVNLNEQFF. The V call is TRBV9, the J call TRBJ2-1; D is uncertain. This CDR3 is built from 12 residues. V shed 2 bases and J shed 7 bases, with 7 bases lying between them. The germline CDR1 and CDR2 sequences are SGDLS and YYNGEE.

The CDR3 spells CASSISRNTEAFF. CDR3 coding DNA: TGTGCCAGTAGTATAAGCCGGAACACTGAAGCTTTCTTT. The chain recombines TRBV19 with TRBJ1-1; D uncertain. Germline values: CDR1 LNHDA, CDR2 SQIVND (reference sequence). Between the trimmed V and J ends, which lost 2 bases and 1 base, there was a span of 5 bases. This CDR3 contains 13 residues.

V is TRBV24-1 and J is TRBJ2-2; 14 bases map to TRBD2. In germline, CDR1 is KGHDR, CDR2 SFDVKD. With V trimmed by 0 bases and J by 3 bases, 5 bases remained unmatched. This CDR3 is 19 amino acids long. CDR3: CATSDLWTSGRTDTGELFF. DNA for the CDR3: TGTGCCACCAGTGATTTGTGGACTAGCGGGAGGACGGACACCGGGGAGCTGTTTTTT.

The rearrangement joins TRBV19 to TRBJ1-6; 8 bases are shared with TRBD1. V dropped 4 bases and J dropped 4; count of bases not matched to a gene: 3. The CDR3 length is 15 residues. Germline V CDR1 and CDR2: LNHDA, SQIVND (reference sequence). This chain's CDR3 is CASSTTGAYNSPLHF. Written as DNA, the CDR3 is TGTGCCAGTAGTACGACAGGGGCTTATAATTCACCCCTCCACTTT. The variable domain in full, with the rest retrieved from reference TRBV19 and TRBJ1-6, is DGGITQSPKYLFRKEGQNVTLSCEQNLNHDAMYWYRQDPGQGLRLIYYSQIVNDFQKGDIAEGYSVSREKKESFPLTVTSAQKNPTAFYLCASSTTGAYNSPLHFGNGTRLTVT.

This chain uses TRBV3-1 (or the pseudogene TRBV3-2) with TRBJ2-3; 13 bases are shared with TRBD2. CDR3 length: 18 residues. Losses at the gene ends were 4 bases for V and 0 bases for J; bases not matched to a gene: 7. Germline loops: CDR1 LGHDT, CDR2 YNNKEL (reference sequence). DNA for the CDR3: TGTGCCAGCAGCCGCGGACTAGCGGGAGTTACTAGCACAGATACGCAGTATTTT. It translates to CASSRGLAGVTSTDTQYF.

V usage is TRBV10-1 and J usage is TRBJ2-7; D is unresolved. Germline loops: CDR1 WNHNN, CDR2 SYGVQD (reference sequence). Deletions cut 0 bases from V and 3 bases from J, with 6 bases between. The CDR3 extends over 13 amino acids. CDR3 amino acids: CASSESLSYEQYF. CDR3 sequence (DNA): TGCGCCAGCAGTGAGTCGTTGAGCTACGAGCAGTACTTC.

The chain carries TRBV27 and TRBJ2-3; the match to TRBD2 covers 7 bases. Germline lookup yields CDR1 MNHEY and CDR2 SMNVEV (reference sequence). The CDR3 length is 14 residues. The J segment lost 8 bases and the V segment lost 3 bases, leaving 8 bases of the junction unmatched. CDR3 DNA sequence: TGTGCCAGCAGTTTTGGTGGGAGGGCGGGTACGCAGTATTTT. Translated: CASSFGGRAGTQYF.

This clone was detected only once. The chain uses TRBV14 and TRBJ2-7, with D maybe TRBD1 (6 bases). The CDR3 is 14 residues long. Germline CDR1 SGHDN, CDR2 FVKESK. V was shortened by 3 bases and J by 5 bases, with 14 bases between the two germline ends. CDR3 bases: TGTGCCAGCAGCCATACAGGGTCCGGAGACGAGCAGTACTTC. Translation: CASSHTGSGDEQYF.

The chain is built from TRBV7-9 and TRBJ2-5, with 8 bases that match TRBD1. CDR1 and CDR2 (germline): SEHNR, FQNEAQ (reference sequence). The CDR3 sequence is 14 residues long. The V and J ends lost 4 bases and 1 base, in that order; junction bases with no gene match: 2. Written as DNA, the CDR3 is TGTGCCAGCAGCTACGGGACAGGCCAAGAGACCCAGTACTTC. Its translation: CASSYGTGQETQYF.

CDR3 sequence reads: CASTQLRGYSGNTIYF. The CDR3 DNA reads TGTGCCAGCACCCAATTGCGGGGATACTCTGGAAACACCATATATTTT. The chain carries TRBV6-8 and TRBJ1-3; the D is unclear. The V gene lost 7 bases and the J gene lost 0 bases, with 16 bases spanning the gap. Germline V gene sequence: CDR1 MNHGY, CDR2 SAAAGT. The CDR3 spans 16 residues.

The chain carries TRBV9 and TRBJ2-2; TRBD2 is a possible D gene (7 bases). V lost 0 bases to trimming and J lost 0 bases, with 12 bases between them. Germline lookup yields CDR1 SGDLS and CDR2 YYNGEE. The CDR3 has 17 residues. The DNA of the CDR3 is TGTGCCAGCAGCGTAGTGAGGGGGGGCTCGAACACCGGGGAGCTGTTTTTT. It specifies CASSVVRGGSNTGELFF.

The rearrangement joins TRBV5-4 to TRBJ2-3, with D uncertain. This CDR3 is 15 amino acids long. Germline CDR1 and CDR2: SGHNT and YYREEE (reference sequence). With 1 base removed from V and 2 bases from J, the gap between germline ends came to 11 bases. The CDR3 DNA reads as TGTGCCAGCAGCTTGTTACCGGTAGTCACAGATACGCAGTATTTT. It translates to CASSLLPVVTDTQYF.

CDR3 nucleotides: TGCAGCGTTGCCCCCCAGGGTGGCGGCTATGGCTACACCTTC. It codes for CSVAPQGGGYGYTF. This chain connects TRBV29-1 to TRBJ1-2; possibly TRBD1 for D (5 bases). Germline V gives CDR1 SQVTM, CDR2 ANQGSEA. The V end lost 4 bases, the J end lost 4 bases, and 16 bases lay between the germline ends. This CDR3 has 14 amino acids.

This clone occurred a few times. The rearrangement uses TRBV9 and TRBJ1-2; 7 bases line up with TRBD1. The germline V gene has CDR1 SGDLS and CDR2 YYNGEE. The CDR3 spans 15 residues. J gave up 5 bases and V 4 bases, and 11 bases lay outside the gene matches. The CDR3 nucleotides read TGTGCCAGCAGCCCCACCGGGACAGTAGTTTATGGCTACACCTTC. Translated: CASSPTGTVVYGYTF.

The chain links TRBV6-6 to TRBJ2-7, with 12 bases fitting TRBD2. This CDR3 has 21 amino acids. The germline V gene encodes CDR1 MNHNY and CDR2 SVGAGI (reference sequence). V shed 6 bases and J 7 bases; nucleotides not matched to a gene: 28. DNA for the CDR3: TGTGCCAGCAGCCTAGACCTCCCGGGACAGGGGAGACTAGCGGGAGTGGTTGAGCAGTACTTC. Encoded protein: CASSLDLPGQGRLAGVVEQYF.

This clone has only one observation. The J gene is TRBJ2-5, the V gene TRBV3-1 (or the pseudogene TRBV3-2), with TRBD2 as a possible D gene (5 bases). The CDR3 runs to 14 residues. Per the germline V gene, CDR1 is LGHDT and CDR2 is YNNKEL (reference sequence). V was clipped by 3 bases and J by 9 bases, with 17 bases between them. CDR3 DNA sequence: TGTGCCAGCAGCCATTCGGAGTCTAGCCGGCCCCAGTACTTC. Translated, it gives CASSHSESSRPQYF.

J is TRBJ2-2 and V is TRBV5-1; a weak D match, TRBD2 (6 bases). The CDR3 is 18 residues long. The ends were cut back, 1 base at V and 4 bases at J, with 20 bases in the middle. CDR1 and CDR2 from the germline V gene are SGHRS and YFSETQ. CDR3 amino acids: CASSLFYRVGGLTGELFF. The CDR3 DNA is TGCGCCAGCAGCTTGTTCTATAGGGTAGGAGGGCTCACCGGGGAGCTGTTTTTT.

This clone occurred many times. The chain uses TRBV11-2 and TRBJ2-7; 9 nucleotides match TRBD1. The CDR3 is 13 amino acids. Germline CDR1 and CDR2: SGHAT and FQNNGV. V gave up 5 bases and J gave up 7 bases; unmatched junction bases: 6. CDR3 protein: CASSADRGEEQYF. The DNA of the CDR3 is TGTGCCAGCAGCGCCGACAGGGGGGAAGAGCAGTACTTC. Filled out from reference TRBV11-2 and TRBJ2-7, the complete variable domain reads EAGVAQSPRYKIIEKRQSVAFWCNPISGHATLYWYQQILGQGPKLLIQFQNNGVVDDSQLPKDRFSAERLKGVDSTLKIQPAKLEDSAVYLCASSADRGEEQYFGPGTRLTVT.

The CDR3 reads CASSLDRGDEQFF. CDR3 DNA: TGTGCCAGCAGTCTGGACAGGGGGGATGAGCAGTTCTTC. The gene calls are TRBV6-5 and TRBJ2-1, with 10 bases aligning to TRBD1. J gave up 8 bases and V 5 bases, and 3 bases lay outside the gene matches. This CDR3 is built from 13 residues. Germline V gene sequence: CDR1 MNHEY, CDR2 SVGAGI.

The rearrangement uses TRBV19 and TRBJ2-7; tentative D call: TRBD1 (5 bases). V was shortened by 5 bases and J by 0 bases, with 14 bases between the two germline ends. CDR3 length: 15 residues. The germline gives CDR1 LNHDA, CDR2 SQIVND (reference sequence). CDR3 in amino acids: CASSFGLRGSYEQYF. DNA of the CDR3: TGTGCCAGTAGTTTCGGGCTTAGGGGCTCCTACGAGCAGTACTTC.

The chain links TRBV15 to TRBJ1-1; the match to TRBD1 covers 7 bases. Germline CDR1 LNHNV, CDR2 YYDKDF (reference sequence). The CDR3 spans 15 residues. The V and J ends lost 5 bases and 2 bases, in that order; junction bases with no gene match: 8. CDR3 residues: CATSEKTGPNTEAFF. The CDR3 nucleotides are TGTGCCACCAGCGAAAAGACAGGGCCCAACACTGAAGCTTTCTTT.

This clone was counted only a few times. The J gene is TRBJ1-1, the V gene TRBV14; no reliable D call. Germline V gene data show CDR1 as SGHDN and CDR2 as FVKESK. This CDR3 is built from 13 residues. V shed 1 base and J shed 11 bases, with 14 bases lying between them. The CDR3 bases are TGTGCCAGCAGCCAAGGGAATCTGCGGATGGCTTTCTTT. This translates into CASSQGNLRMAFF.

The rearrangement uses TRBV6-1 and TRBJ1-2, with 8 bases fitting TRBD1. Germline-derived CDR1 and CDR2 are MNHNS and SASEGT. V was pared by 4 bases and J by 1 base, with 8 bases of the junction left unmatched. The CDR3 loop spans 16 amino acids. CDR3 nucleotide sequence: TGTGCCAGCAGTGTGAGGACAGGGCGATTTAACTATGGCTACACCTTC. Translated: CASSVRTGRFNYGYTF.

J is TRBJ1-1 and V is TRBV9; D ambiguous. Trimming pared 0 bases from V and 0 bases from J, leaving 9 bases between. Germline V gene lookup returns CDR1 SGDLS and CDR2 YYNGEE. The CDR3 has 15 residues. CDR3 DNA: TGTGCCAGCAGCGTAGGGCCGGGATTGAACACTGAAGCTTTCTTT. It codes for CASSVGPGLNTEAFF.

The genes are TRBV13 and TRBJ2-5; maybe TRBD2 (6 bases). The germline CDR1 and CDR2 sequences are PRHDT and FYEKMQ (reference sequence). CDR3 length equals 16 residues. Trimming pared 4 bases from V and 5 bases from J, leaving 20 bases between. The chain's CDR3 is CASSSVRGFYGETQYF. CDR3 coding DNA: TGTGCCAGCAGCTCCGTTCGGGGGTTCTATGGCGAGACCCAGTACTTC.